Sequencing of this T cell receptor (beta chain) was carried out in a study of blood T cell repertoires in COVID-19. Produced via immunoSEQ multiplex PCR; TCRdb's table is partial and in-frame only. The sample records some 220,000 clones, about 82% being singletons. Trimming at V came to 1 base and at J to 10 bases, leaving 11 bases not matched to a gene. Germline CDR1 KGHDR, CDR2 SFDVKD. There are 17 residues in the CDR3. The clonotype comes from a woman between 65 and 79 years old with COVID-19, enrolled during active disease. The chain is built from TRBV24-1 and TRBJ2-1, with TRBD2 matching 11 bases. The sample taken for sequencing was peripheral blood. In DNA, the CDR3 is TGTGCCACCAGTGATTTAAGTAGCGGGGGGGATGCAAGCGAGCAGTTCTTC. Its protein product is CATSDLSSGGDASEQFF.